The clone carrying this T cell receptor beta chain was recorded once. At the DNA level, this CDR3 is encoded by other sequences in the same sample as well. Trimming removed 2 bases from V and 2 bases from J, with 6 bases in between. This CDR3 comprises 13 residues. Germline CDR1 is KGHSH and CDR2 is LQKENI. The authors' processing: Researchers report that nucleated cell counts were estimated from reference gene primer amplification. Measured with immunoSEQ multiplex PCR; TCRdb has only the in-frame clones, and not every one. V, J and clone size reflect that table, while D and trimming were determined from the DNA. The sample includes about 670,000 clones, 80% to 90% seen only once; the top ten take 0.2% to 0.3%. The data are from a study of blood T cell repertoires in COVID-19. Study-level information: PBMCs, B-cell-depleted T cells, or T cells provided the cDNA or gDNA that made up the material.

The rearrangement joins TRBV18 to TRBJ1-2; D unresolved. The sample comprised peripheral blood. The TCR was taken from a woman between 18 and 29 years old with acute or convalescent COVID-19. The DNA for the CDR3 is TGTGCCAGCTCACCAGATCGGAACTATGGCTACACCTTC. Translation gives CASSPDRNYGYTF. Full variable domain (rest looked up from reference TRBV18 and TRBJ1-2): NAGVMQNPRHLVRRRGQEARLRCSPMKGHSHVYWYRQLPEEGLKFMVYLQKENIIDESGMPKERFSAEFPKEGPSILRIQQVVRGDSAAYFCASSPDRNYGYTFGSGTRLTVV.